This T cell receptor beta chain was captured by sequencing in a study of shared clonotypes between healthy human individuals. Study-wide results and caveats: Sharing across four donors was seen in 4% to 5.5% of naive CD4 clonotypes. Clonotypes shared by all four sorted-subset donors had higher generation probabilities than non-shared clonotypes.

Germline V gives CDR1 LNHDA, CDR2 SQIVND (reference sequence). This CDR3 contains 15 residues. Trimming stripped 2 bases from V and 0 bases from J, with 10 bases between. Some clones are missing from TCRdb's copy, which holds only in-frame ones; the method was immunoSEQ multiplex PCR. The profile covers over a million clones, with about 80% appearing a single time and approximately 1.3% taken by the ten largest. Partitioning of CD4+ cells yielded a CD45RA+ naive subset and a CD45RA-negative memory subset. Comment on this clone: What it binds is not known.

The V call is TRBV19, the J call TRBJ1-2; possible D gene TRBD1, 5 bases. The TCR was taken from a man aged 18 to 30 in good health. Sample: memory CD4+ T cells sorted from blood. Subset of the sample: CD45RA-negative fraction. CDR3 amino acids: CASSISGIANYGYTF. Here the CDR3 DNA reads TGTGCCAGTAGTATATCAGGGATAGCTAACTATGGCTACACCTTC. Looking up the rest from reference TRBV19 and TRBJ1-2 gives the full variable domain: DGGITQSPKYLFRKEGQNVTLSCEQNLNHDAMYWYRQDPGQGLRLIYYSQIVNDFQKGDIAEGYSVSREKKESFPLTVTSAQKNPTAFYLCASSISGIANYGYTFGSGTRLTVV.